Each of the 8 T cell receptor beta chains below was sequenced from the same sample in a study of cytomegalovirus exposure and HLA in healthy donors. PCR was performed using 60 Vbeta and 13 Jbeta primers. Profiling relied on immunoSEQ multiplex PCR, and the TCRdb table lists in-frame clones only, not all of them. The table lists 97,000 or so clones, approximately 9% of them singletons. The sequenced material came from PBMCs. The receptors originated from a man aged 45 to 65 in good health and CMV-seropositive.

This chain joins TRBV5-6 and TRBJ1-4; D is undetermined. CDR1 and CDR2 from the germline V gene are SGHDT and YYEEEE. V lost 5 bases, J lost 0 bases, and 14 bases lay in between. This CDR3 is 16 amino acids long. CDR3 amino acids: CASSYRQPATNEKLFF. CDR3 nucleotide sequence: TGTGCCAGCAGTTACCGACAACCAGCAACTAATGAAAAACTGTTTTTT.

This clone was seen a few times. The CDR3 is CASSTETGQPNTEAFF. Here the CDR3 DNA reads TGTGCCAGTAGTACCGAAACGGGACAGCCGAACACTGAAGCTTTCTTT. The chain combines TRBV19 with TRBJ1-1; 7 positions match TRBD1. The V gene end was trimmed by 4 bases and the J gene end by 1 base; junction bases not matched to a gene: 9. The CDR3 totals 16 residues. CDR1 LNHDA and CDR2 SQIVND come from the germline V gene (reference sequence).

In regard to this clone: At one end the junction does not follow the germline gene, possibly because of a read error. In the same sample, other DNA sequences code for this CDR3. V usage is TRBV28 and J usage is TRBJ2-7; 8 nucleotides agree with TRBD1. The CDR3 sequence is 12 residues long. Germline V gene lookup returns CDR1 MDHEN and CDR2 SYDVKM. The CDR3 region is CASSFPGQGGHF. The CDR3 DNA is TGTGCCAGCAGTTTCCCTGGACAGGGAGGACACTTC. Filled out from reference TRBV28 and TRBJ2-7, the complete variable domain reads DVKVTQSSRYLVKRTGEKVFLECVQDMDHENMFWYRQDPGLGLRLIYFSYDVKMKEKGDIPEGYSVSREKKERFSLILESASTNQTSMYLCASSFPGQGGHFGPGTRLTVT.

The DNA of the CDR3 is TGTGCCAGCAGTTCAGAGGGTCAGCCCCAGCATTTT. Encoded protein: CASSSEGQPQHF. This sequence joins TRBV27 and TRBJ1-5, with D hard to call. Trimming removed 4 bases at V and 6 bases at J, with 7 bases between. The CDR3 extends over 12 amino acids. Germline CDR1 reads MNHEY; CDR2 reads SMNVEV (reference sequence).

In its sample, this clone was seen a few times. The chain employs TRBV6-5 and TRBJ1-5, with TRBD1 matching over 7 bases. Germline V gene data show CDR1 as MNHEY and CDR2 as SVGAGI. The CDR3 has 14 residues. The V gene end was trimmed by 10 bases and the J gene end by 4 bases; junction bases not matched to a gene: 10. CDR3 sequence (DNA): TGTGCCACCGGGACAGTTAAGGGAAATCAGCCCCAGCATTTT. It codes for CATGTVKGNQPQHF.

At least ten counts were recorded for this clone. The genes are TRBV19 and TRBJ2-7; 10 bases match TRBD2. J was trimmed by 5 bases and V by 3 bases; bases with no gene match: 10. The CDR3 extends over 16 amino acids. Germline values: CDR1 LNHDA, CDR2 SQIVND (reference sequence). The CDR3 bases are TGTGCCAGTAGTATCAGCACTAGCGGGACGGGGAACGAGCAGTACTTC. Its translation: CASSISTSGTGNEQYF.

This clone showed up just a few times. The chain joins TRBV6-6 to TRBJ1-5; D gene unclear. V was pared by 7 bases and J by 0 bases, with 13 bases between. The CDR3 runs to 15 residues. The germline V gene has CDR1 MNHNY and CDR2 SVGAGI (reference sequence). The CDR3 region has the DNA TGTGCCAGCACCCTCTGGCTGAATAGCAATCAGCCCCAGCATTTT. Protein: CASTLWLNSNQPQHF.

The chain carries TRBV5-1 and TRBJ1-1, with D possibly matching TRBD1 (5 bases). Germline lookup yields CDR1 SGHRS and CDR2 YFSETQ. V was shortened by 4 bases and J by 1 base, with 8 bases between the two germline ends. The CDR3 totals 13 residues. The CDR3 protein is CASSGGKNTEAFF. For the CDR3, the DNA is TGCGCCAGCAGCGGGGGGAAGAACACTGAAGCTTTCTTT.